The clone carrying this TCR beta chain showed up just a few times. Its antigen is undetermined. The CDR3 runs 13 residues. V gave up 6 bases and J gave up 7 bases, with 10 bases separating them. Germline assignment: CDR1 MNHNS and CDR2 SASEGT. The sample belongs to a study of molecular identifiers for immune sequencing clone quantification. In TCRdb, the PCR reads were re-called with MiXCR into one record per CDR3 protein. In the table there are about 100,000 distinct CDR3 sequences, 35% to 40% of which are singletons. Study-level results: Sizes of highly expanded clones could be underestimated through identical TCRs sharing a barcode.

Based on a CD8+CD4-CCR7+CD45RA+ profile, naive CD8 T cells were sorted. The chain links TRBV6-1 to TRBJ1-6; D possibly corresponds to TRBD1 (6 bases). The sequenced sample was naive CD8+ T cells from blood, with Jurkat cell RNA spiked in. Subset specified: FACS-sorted CD8+CD4-CCR7+CD45RA+ naive T cells. This clonotype originated in a human donor in good health. Some libraries in this study had Jurkat cell RNA spiked in. Here the CDR3 DNA reads TGTGCCAGCAGGCACAGGGACAATTCACCCCTCCACTTT. It is translated as CASRHRDNSPLHF.